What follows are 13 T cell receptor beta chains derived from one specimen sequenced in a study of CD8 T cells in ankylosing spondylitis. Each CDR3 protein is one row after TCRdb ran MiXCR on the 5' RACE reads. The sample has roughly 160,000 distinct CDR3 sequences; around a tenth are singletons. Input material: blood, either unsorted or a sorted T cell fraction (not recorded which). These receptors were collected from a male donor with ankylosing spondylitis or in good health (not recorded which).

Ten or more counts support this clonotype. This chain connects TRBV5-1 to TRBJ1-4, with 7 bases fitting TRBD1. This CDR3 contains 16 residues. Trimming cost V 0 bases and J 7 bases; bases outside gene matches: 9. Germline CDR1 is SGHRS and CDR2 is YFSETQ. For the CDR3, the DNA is TGCGCCAGCAGCTTGGACCCAGGGGGGATTCGTGAAAAACTGTTTTTT. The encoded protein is CASSLDPGGIREKLFF.

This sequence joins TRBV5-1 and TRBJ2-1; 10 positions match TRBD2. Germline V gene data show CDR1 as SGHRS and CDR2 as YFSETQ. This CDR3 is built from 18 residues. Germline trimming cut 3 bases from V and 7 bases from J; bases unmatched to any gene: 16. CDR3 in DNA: TGCGCCAGCAGCTCCTCACGGACTAGCGGACGGGGGGAAAATGAGCAGTTCTTC. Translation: CASSSSRTSGRGENEQFF. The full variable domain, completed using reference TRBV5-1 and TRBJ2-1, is KAGVTQTPRYLIKTRGQQVTLSCSPISGHRSVSWYQQTPGQGLQFLFEYFSETQRNKGNFPGRFSGRQFSNSRSEMNVSTLELGDSALYLCASSSSRTSGRGENEQFFGPGTRLTVL.

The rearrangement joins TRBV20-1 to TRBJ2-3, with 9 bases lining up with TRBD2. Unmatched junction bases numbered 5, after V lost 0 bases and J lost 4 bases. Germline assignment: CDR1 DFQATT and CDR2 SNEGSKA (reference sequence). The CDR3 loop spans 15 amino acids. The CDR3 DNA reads TGCAGTGCTAGAGATTTGCGGGGGGGTGCAGATACGCAGTATTTT. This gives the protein CSARDLRGGADTQYF.

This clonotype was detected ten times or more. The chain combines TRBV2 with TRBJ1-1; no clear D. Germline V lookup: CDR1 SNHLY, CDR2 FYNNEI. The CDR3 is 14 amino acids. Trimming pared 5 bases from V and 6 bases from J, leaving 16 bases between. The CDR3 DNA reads TGTGCCAGCAGTTTTTCCGGGGAGGTAGCTGAAGCTTTCTTT. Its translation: CASSFSGEVAEAFF.

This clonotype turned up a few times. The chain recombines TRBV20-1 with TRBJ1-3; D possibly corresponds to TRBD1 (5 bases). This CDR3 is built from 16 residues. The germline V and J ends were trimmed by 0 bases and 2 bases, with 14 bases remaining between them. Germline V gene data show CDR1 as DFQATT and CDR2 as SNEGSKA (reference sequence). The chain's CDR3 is CSAREAQGPPGNTIYF. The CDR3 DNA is TGCAGTGCTAGAGAAGCGCAGGGACCGCCTGGAAACACCATATATTTT.

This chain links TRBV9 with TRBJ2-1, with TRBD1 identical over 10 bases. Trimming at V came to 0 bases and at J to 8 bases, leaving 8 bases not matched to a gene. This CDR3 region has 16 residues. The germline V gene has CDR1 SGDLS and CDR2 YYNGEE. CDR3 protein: CASSVVGTGARDEQFF. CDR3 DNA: TGTGCCAGCAGCGTAGTTGGGACAGGGGCCCGCGATGAGCAGTTCTTC.

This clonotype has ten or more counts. CDR3 in amino acids: CASTKAGGSTGELFF. The CDR3 DNA is TGTGCCAGCACTAAAGCGGGGGGGAGCACCGGGGAGCTGTTTTTT. The chain joins TRBV2 to TRBJ2-2; 10 nucleotides match TRBD2. The V segment lost 7 bases and the J segment 4 bases; nucleotides outside the gene matches: 6. The germline gives CDR1 SNHLY, CDR2 FYNNEI. The CDR3 sequence is 15 residues long.

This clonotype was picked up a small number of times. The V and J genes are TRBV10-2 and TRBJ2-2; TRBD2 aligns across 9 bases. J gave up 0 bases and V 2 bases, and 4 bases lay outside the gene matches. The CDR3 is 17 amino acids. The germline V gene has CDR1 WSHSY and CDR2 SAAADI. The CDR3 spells CASSERASGANTGELFF. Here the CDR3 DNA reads TGCGCCAGCAGTGAGAGGGCTAGCGGGGCGAACACCGGGGAGCTGTTTTTT.

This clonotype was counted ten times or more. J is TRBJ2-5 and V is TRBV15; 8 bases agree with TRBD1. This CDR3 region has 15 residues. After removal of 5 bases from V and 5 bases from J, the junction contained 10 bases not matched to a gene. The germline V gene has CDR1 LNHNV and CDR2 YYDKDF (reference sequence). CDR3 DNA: TGTGCCACCAGCGGGGGCAGGGGGCTTTTGGAGACCCAGTACTTC. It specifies CATSGGRGLLETQYF. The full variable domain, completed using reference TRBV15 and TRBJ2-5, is DAMVIQNPRYQVTQFGKPVTLSCSQTLNHNVMYWYQQKSSQAPKLLFHYYDKDFNNEADTPDNFQSRRPNTSFCFLDIRSPGLGDTAMYLCATSGGRGLLETQYFGPGTRLLVL.

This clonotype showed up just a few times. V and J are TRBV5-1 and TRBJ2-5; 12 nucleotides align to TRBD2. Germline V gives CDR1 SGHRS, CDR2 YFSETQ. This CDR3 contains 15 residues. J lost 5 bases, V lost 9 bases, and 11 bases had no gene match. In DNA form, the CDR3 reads TGCGCCACCACCCGGACTAGCGGGAATCAGGAGACCCAGTACTTC. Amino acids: CATTRTSGNQETQYF.

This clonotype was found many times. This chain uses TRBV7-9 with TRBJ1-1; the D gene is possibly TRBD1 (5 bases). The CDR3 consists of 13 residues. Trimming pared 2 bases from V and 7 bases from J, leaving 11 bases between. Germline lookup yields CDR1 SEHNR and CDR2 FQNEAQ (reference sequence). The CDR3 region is CASSLMTAHEAFF. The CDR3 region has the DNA TGTGCCAGCAGCTTAATGACAGCACATGAAGCTTTCTTT.

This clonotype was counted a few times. The CDR3 nucleotides are TGCAGTGCTACTCCATGGACTAGCGGGGAAGAAGAGACCCAGTACTTC. It encodes CSATPWTSGEEETQYF. This chain uses TRBV20-1 with TRBJ2-5; TRBD2 agrees at 12 bases. CDR3 length: 16 amino acids. In germline, CDR1 is DFQATT, CDR2 SNEGSKA (reference sequence). V lost 4 bases, J lost 3 bases, and 9 bases stayed unmatched.

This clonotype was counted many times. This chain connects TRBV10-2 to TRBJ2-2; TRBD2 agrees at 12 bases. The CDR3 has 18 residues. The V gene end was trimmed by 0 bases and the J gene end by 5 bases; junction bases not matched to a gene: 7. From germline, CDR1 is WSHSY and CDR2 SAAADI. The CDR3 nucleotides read TGCGCCAGCAGTGAGTCTTGGACTAGCGGGATATCTACCGGGGAGCTGTTTTTT. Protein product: CASSESWTSGISTGELFF.